In its sample, the clone carrying this T cell receptor beta chain was seen a few times. What it binds is unknown. CDR1 is SGHTA, CDR2 FQGNSA, per germline. CDR3 length: 17 amino acids. V gave up 5 bases and J gave up 1 base; unmatched junction bases: 11. Produced via immunoSEQ multiplex PCR; TCRdb's table is partial and in-frame only. The table records about 62,000 clones, 79% of them present only once. The source of the sample is a study of OX40 agonist ivuxolimab in advanced cancers. Notes on the study in general: Among patients with partial responses at 0.1-3.0 mg/kg, clonal expansion was among the lowest. Determination of antigen specificity was not performed for the expanded peripheral T cells.

The starting material was CD4+ or CD8+ T cells sorted from blood, obtained in a trial of the OX40 agonist ivuxolimab. The origin of this receptor is an adult with an advanced solid tumor such as melanoma, head and neck, liver or kidney cancer. This chain joins TRBV7-2 and TRBJ2-3; 8 bases agree with TRBD2. The CDR3 bases are TGTGCCAGCAGCCGAGCGGTGACTAGCGATGGCACAGATACGCAGTATTTT. Protein sequence: CASSRAVTSDGTDTQYF.